A single sample is the source of the 5 T cell receptor beta chains below, sequenced in a study of blood T cell repertoires in COVID-19. Sequencing used immunoSEQ multiplex PCR; TCRdb keeps in-frame clones, though not all of them. The sample has 200,000 to 250,000 clones, roughly 76% seen once; the top ten hold 6.5% to 9.5%. What was sequenced was peripheral blood. The receptors here all came from a woman aged 80 or over with COVID-19, enrolled during active disease.

CDR3 sequence: CASSPRHRGRGTDTQYF. For the CDR3, the DNA is TGTGCCAGCAGCCCAAGGCACAGGGGGAGAGGCACAGATACGCAGTATTTT. The rearrangement uses TRBV7-3 and TRBJ2-3; 8 bases are a match to TRBD1. Per the germline V gene, CDR1 is SGHTA and CDR2 is FQGTGA. The V gene end was trimmed by 5 bases and the J gene end by 1 base; junction bases not matched to a gene: 11. There are 17 residues in the CDR3.

This rearrangement joins TRBV6-5 to TRBJ2-7, with 7 positions matching TRBD1. Germline-derived CDR1 and CDR2 are MNHEY and SVGAGI. Trimming cost V 6 bases and J 0 bases; bases outside gene matches: 5. The CDR3 is 14 amino acids. The CDR3 protein is CASRTGSSSYEQYF. The CDR3 nucleotides read TGTGCCAGCAGGACAGGGAGCAGCTCCTACGAGCAGTACTTC.

This clone has a single count. This chain uses TRBV5-5 with TRBJ2-3; 7 bases match TRBD2. After removal of 0 bases from V and 3 bases from J, the junction contained 4 bases not matched to a gene. This CDR3 has 15 residues. The germline V gene has CDR1 SGHKS and CDR2 YYEKEE (reference sequence). The CDR3 DNA reads TGTGCCAGCAGCTTGGTGGGGGGGATTACAGATACGCAGTATTTT. Translation gives CASSLVGGITDTQYF. The entire variable domain, with the rest obtained from reference TRBV5-5 and TRBJ2-3, is as follows: DAGVTQSPTHLIKTRGQQVTLRCSPISGHKSVSWYQQVLGQGPQFIFQYYEKEERGRGNFPDRFSARQFPNYSSELNVNALLLGDSALYLCASSLVGGITDTQYFGPGTRLTVL.

The rearrangement links TRBV18 to TRBJ2-3; D perhaps matches TRBD1 (6 bases). Per the germline V gene, CDR1 is KGHSH and CDR2 is LQKENI. This CDR3 is built from 15 residues. The V and J ends lost 5 bases and 6 bases respectively, with 18 bases between them. The CDR3 coding sequence is TGTGCCAGCTCAACACAGGGAGATGGAACGGATACGCAGTATTTT. This translates into CASSTQGDGTDTQYF.

The chain recombines TRBV4-2 with TRBJ2-3, with TRBD2 identical over 9 bases. The CDR3 contains 16 residues. Germline V gives CDR1 LGHNA, CDR2 YNFKEQ. J gave up 0 bases and V 1 base, and 2 bases lay outside the gene matches. The DNA of the CDR3 is TGTGCCAGCAGCCAAGGGCTAGCGGGGAGCACAGATACGCAGTATTTT. Translated: CASSQGLAGSTDTQYF.